This T cell receptor (beta chain) was sequenced for a study of shared clonotypes between healthy human individuals (dated by TCRdb to about 2020). With respect to the entire study: The cohort comprised two women and a few men aged 18 to 49 years. For each donor, CD4 naive and CD4 memory were each run on three plates, CD8 naive on two plates, and CD8 memory on one plate. To estimate repertoire size and how much clonotype sharing occurs between individuals, the study deeply sequenced the blood TCR repertoires of five healthy adults. To increase sequencing depth and limit assay-specific biases, different laboratories used diverse techniques to prepare libraries and sequence TCR repertoires. Leukapheresis yielded between about 0.85 and 10 billion PBMCs per donor. Here is what the overall study found, with its caveats: Compared with non-shared clonotypes, the clonotypes found in all four sorted-subset donors had higher generation probabilities. Because the study included only a small number of donors, the genetic and exposure-history diversity represented was limited. Naive subsets generally had larger estimated clonotype richness than memory subsets did. Only blood was sampled, and tissue TCR repertoires likely differ from those in blood. Rarefaction of sorted-subset datasets indicated incomplete sequencing despite the large sequencing depth. When a handful of donors were compared, the shared fraction of clonotypes was roughly 5% for naive CD4, roughly 3.4% for naive CD8, more than 2% for memory CD4, and 0.3% to 0.5% for memory CD8. Pairwise subsampling indicated that sequencing depth was expected to affect the degree of clonotype sharing among donors.

Using the deep immunoSEQ assay, TCR CDR3 regions were amplified from genomic DNA by multiplex PCR. Genomic DNA extracted from each cell subset was distributed evenly over all wells of several immunoSEQ 96-well plates, and each plate served as one replicate. Each replicate PCR for sorted subsets received around 210 ng genomic DNA, equal to around 32,000 T cell genomes. Purified libraries were measured with a Qubit 3.0 fluorometer, size-checked on a Bioanalyzer 2100, and measured again with the KAPA Library Quantification kit. Each immunoSEQ 96-well plate was sequenced on its own single-read 150-cycle Illumina NextSeq 550 flow cell. Per the authors' processing: Because the immunoSEQ output held only junctional sequences and lacked quality scores, the filtering could not match the filtering applied to full-length reads. Sequences were annotated with PyIR, a Python wrapper for IgBLAST v1.9, and V/J genes and CDR3 were assigned using IMGT germline references. Reads were removed for weak V/J assignments (E-value above 1e-6), missing CDR3, stop codons, out-of-frame junctions, or ambiguous translated residues. V3J clonotypes were defined as sequences sharing an identical inferred V gene, J gene, and CDR3 amino acid sequence. Percentage overlap between repertoires was computed as shared unique clonotypes divided by the size of the smaller repertoire. Repertoire richness was assessed with RTK rarefaction, the Chao1 estimator, and Recon v2.1 estimates of unobserved clonotypes. For all TCRbeta clonotypes obtained by the gDNA method from a handful of donors, generation probabilities were computed with OLGA. The table comes from immuneACCESS by way of TCRdb, which keeps in-frame sequences with V and J called. Part of the clones is missing from these tables; in studies checked, under half for an unresolved V gene and the rest for unknown reasons. That table is the source of V, J and clone size, and D and trimming were worked out from the DNA. The sample has about 820,000 clones on record, about 91% of them singletons. The ten largest make up under 30% of the sample.

As encoded in the germline V gene (reference sequence), CDR1 is LNHDA while CDR2 is SQIVND. There are 16 amino acids in the CDR3, from cysteine to phenylalanine inclusive. Only the CDR3 portion is preserved as DNA: 48 bases, with reading frame beginning at the first base. The germline V and J ends show losses of 3 bases and 9 bases respectively, and no gene match explains 12 bases of the junction. Comments on this clone: It has no known antigen specificity. Qualities for individual bases were not recorded, and no much larger clone is one base off.

CD8 naive samples were obtained by positive selection for CCR7 among CD45RO-negative cells, yielding a CD45RA+CCR7+ population from which TemRA cells were excluded. Donors were healthy HIV-negative adults with no recently reported acute infections or vaccinations. All donors were Caucasian adults living in Nashville, Tennessee, USA. After blood collection by leukapheresis, PBMCs were isolated using Ficoll-Histopaque density gradient centrifugation and then cryopreserved in the vapor phase of liquid nitrogen. Purity and quantity of every magnetically sorted T cell population were checked by analytical flow cytometry. Genomic DNA was isolated from each sorted fraction and quantified by UV absorbance on a Nanodrop 2000c.

Sequenced sample: naive CD8+ T cells sorted from blood. Sample cell subset or site, as interpreted from the label and publication: CD45RA+CCR7+. The source of this sequence is a man aged 30 to 45 in good health. The chain is made from TRBV19 and TRBJ2-1, with 9 bases aligning to TRBD2. The CDR3 protein sequence reads: CASSITPGLAYAEQFF. The nucleotide sequence reads as follows: TGTGCCAGTAGTATCACACCGGGACTAGCTTACGCTGAGCAGTTCTTC.